The clone carrying this TCR beta chain was seen a few times. The CDR3 covers 14 residues. The trim removed 8 bases at V and 3 bases at J, leaving 6 bases unmatched. These data belong to a study of response to subunit inactivated influenza vaccine. TCRdb processed the RT-PCR reads anew with MiXCR; each CDR3 protein has one entry. The sample includes hundreds of thousands of distinct CDR3 sequences, 10% to 15% of them seen just once. The sequence derives from a man aged 50 or older who received an inactivated influenza vaccine. The specimen comprised PBMCs from blood, sampled 40 to 50 days after vaccination. The J gene is TRBJ2-1, the V gene TRBV12-3 or TRBV12-4; 8 bases match TRBD1. For the CDR3, the DNA is TGTGCCAGCCTATACAGGGGGGTCTACAATGAGCAGTTCTTC. Translation: CASLYRGVYNEQFF.